What follows describes a single TCR beta chain. The sample contains more than one DNA sequence encoding this CDR3. V was clipped by 6 bases and J by 3 bases, with 16 bases between them. CDR1 and CDR2 (germline): SGHRS, YFSETQ. CDR3 length: 15 residues. The record originates from a study of OX40 agonist ivuxolimab in advanced cancers. This table comes from immunoSEQ multiplex PCR, and its TCRdb copy is limited to in-frame clones, with some not included. Here the sample spans 20,000 to 30,000 clones, 80% to 90% being singletons. V gene TRBV5-1 combines with J gene TRBJ2-4, with D possibly matching TRBD2 (6 bases). The sample here was CD4+ or CD8+ T cells sorted from blood, taken in a trial of the OX40 agonist ivuxolimab. The TCR sequence derives from an adult with an advanced solid tumor such as melanoma, head and neck, liver or kidney cancer. The DNA for the CDR3 is TGCGCCAGCAAAAGGGGACTGGAAGGCAAAAACATTCAGTACTTC. This translates into CASKRGLEGKNIQYF.